These 2 T cell receptor beta chains were all obtained from the same sample, sequenced in a study of metastatic and nonmetastatic thyroid tumors. All patients reached thyroid surgery having received no treatment beforehand. Through MiXCR, TCRdb re-clonotyped the PCR reads. This table holds some 19,000 clones, 30% to 35% found once. Specimen: adjacent normal tissue. These receptors all come from a female donor with papillary thyroid cancer or a benign thyroid nodule (not recorded which). Some clones in this sample may be carry-over from other donors' samples.

This clone is categorized as medium-sized (0.01 to 0.1%). The chain links TRBV13 to TRBJ2-2; D remains ambiguous. This CDR3 is built from 14 residues. The V end was cut by 5 bases, the J end by 4 bases, with 11 bases between. Germline V gives CDR1 PRHDT, CDR2 FYEKMQ (reference sequence). The CDR3 nucleotides read TGTGCCAGCAGCACACAGAGACTCACCGGGGAGCTGTTTTTT. It translates to CASSTQRLTGELFF.

The chain carries TRBV2 and TRBJ1-5; D is perhaps TRBD1 (6 bases). This CDR3 has 15 residues. Germline loops: CDR1 SNHLY, CDR2 FYNNEI. Trimming took off 6 bases at V and 0 bases at J, with 12 bases between the two ends. The CDR3 region has the DNA TGTGCCAGCAGCCTGACAGGCGATAGCAATCAGCCCCAGCATTTT. It codes for CASSLTGDSNQPQHF.